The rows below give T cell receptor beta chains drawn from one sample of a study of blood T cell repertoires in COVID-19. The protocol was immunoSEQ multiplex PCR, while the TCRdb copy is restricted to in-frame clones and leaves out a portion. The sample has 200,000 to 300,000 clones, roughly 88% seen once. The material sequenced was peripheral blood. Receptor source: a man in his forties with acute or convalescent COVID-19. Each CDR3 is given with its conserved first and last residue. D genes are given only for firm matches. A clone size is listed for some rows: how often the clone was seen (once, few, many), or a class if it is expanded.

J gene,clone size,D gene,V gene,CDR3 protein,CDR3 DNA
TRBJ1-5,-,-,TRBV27,CASGDSLYQPQHF,TGTGCCAGTGGGGACTCGCTGTATCAGCCCCAGCATTTT
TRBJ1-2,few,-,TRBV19,CATKGWQRGYTF,TGTGCCACTAAGGGTTGGCAGCGGGGCTACACCTTC
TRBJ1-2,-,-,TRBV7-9,CASNNWTGNYGYTF,TGTGCCAGCAACAACTGGACGGGAAACTATGGCTACACCTTC
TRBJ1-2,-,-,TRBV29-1,CRAGREGNYGYTF,TGCAGGGCAGGCAGGGAGGGAAACTATGGCTACACCTTC
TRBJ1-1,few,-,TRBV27,CASSLIQGTTEAFF,TGTGCCAGCAGTTTAATTCAGGGAACCACTGAAGCTTTCTTT
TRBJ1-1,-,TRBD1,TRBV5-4,CASSPVRDRFSNTEAFF,TGTGCCAGCAGCCCCGTCCGGGACAGGTTTTCGAACACTGAAGCTTTCTTT
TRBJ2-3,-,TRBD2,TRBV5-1,CASSPGEGWGTDTQYF,TGCGCCAGCAGCCCCGGGGAGGGTTGGGGCACAGATACGCAGTATTTT
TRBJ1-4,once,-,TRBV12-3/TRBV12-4,CASSWTGQEKLFF,TGTGCCAGCAGTTGGACCGGACAGGAAAAACTGTTTTTT
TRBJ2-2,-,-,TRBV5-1,CASSLWLDRPNTGELFF,TGCGCCAGCAGCTTGTGGCTTGACAGGCCGAACACCGGGGAGCTGTTTTTT
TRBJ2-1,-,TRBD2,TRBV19,CASTLLASSPPFF,TGTGCCAGTACCTTACTAGCGTCTTCCCCCCCGTTCTTC
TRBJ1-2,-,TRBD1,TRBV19,CASSTIPGQGNYGYTF,TGTGCCAGTAGTACCATACCGGGACAGGGGAACTATGGCTACACCTTC
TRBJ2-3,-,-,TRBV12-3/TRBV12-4,CASSFRRADTQYF,TGTGCCAGCAGTTTTAGGAGAGCAGATACGCAGTATTTT
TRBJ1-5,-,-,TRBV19,CASSITALGGRLNQPQHF,TGTGCCAGTAGTATAACAGCCTTAGGGGGAAGGTTGAATCAGCCCCAGCATTTT
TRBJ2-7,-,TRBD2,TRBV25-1,CASSDLAGSSYEQYF,TGTGCCAGCAGTGACCTAGCGGGGAGCTCCTACGAGCAGTACTTC
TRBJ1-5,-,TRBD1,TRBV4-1,CASSLGQAGYSNQPQHF,TGCGCCAGCAGCCTTGGACAGGCGGGTTATAGCAATCAGCCCCAGCATTTT
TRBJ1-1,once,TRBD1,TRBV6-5,CASSYSDRYNEAFF,TGTGCCAGCAGTTACTCGGACAGGTATAATGAAGCTTTCTTT
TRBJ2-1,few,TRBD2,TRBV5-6,CASSLGLAAYNEQFF,TGTGCCAGCAGCTTGGGGCTAGCGGCGTACAATGAGCAGTTCTTC
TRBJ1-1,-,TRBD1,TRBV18,CASSPSGQGRAFF,TGTGCCAGCTCACCTTCCGGACAGGGGAGAGCTTTCTTT
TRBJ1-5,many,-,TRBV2,CASRTDRDQPQHF,TGTGCCAGCAGGACGGACAGAGATCAGCCCCAGCATTTT
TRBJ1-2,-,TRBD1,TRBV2,CASNDGGGAFGYTF,TGTGCCAGCAATGACGGAGGGGGCGCGTTTGGCTACACCTTC
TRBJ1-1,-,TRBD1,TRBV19,CASSIGTGGVTEAFF,TGTGCCAGTAGTATAGGGACAGGGGGCGTCACTGAAGCTTTCTTT
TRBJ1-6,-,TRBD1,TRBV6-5,CASSYDRGARSPLHF,TGTGCCAGCAGTTATGACAGGGGGGCGAGATCACCCCTCCACTTT
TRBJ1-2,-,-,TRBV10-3,CAISERKTAYGYTF,TGTGCCATCAGTGAAAGGAAGACAGCCTATGGCTACACCTTC
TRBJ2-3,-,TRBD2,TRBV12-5,CASGLVPDGRAGTDTQYF,TGTGCTAGTGGTTTGGTCCCCGACGGGAGGGCCGGCACAGATACGCAGTATTTT
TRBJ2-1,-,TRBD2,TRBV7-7,CASSLLGGGTLNEQFF,TGTGCCAGCAGCTTACTTGGCGGGGGTACCTTAAATGAGCAGTTCTTC
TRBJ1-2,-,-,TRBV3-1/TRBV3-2,CASSPFMQGSYGYTF,TGTGCCAGCAGCCCTTTCATGCAGGGAAGCTATGGCTACACCTTC
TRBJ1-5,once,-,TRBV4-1,CASSQASGEHQPQHF,TGCGCCAGCAGCCAAGCTTCAGGGGAACATCAGCCCCAGCATTTT
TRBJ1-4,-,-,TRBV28,CASRQTNEKLFF,TGTGCCAGTAGACAGACTAATGAAAAACTGTTTTTT
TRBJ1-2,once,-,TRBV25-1,CASSAGVVGGYTF,TGTGCCAGCAGTGCAGGGGTAGTGGGCGGCTACACCTTC
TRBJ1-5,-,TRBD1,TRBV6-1,CASSEARDRSLYSNQPQHF,TGTGCCAGCAGTGAAGCCAGGGACAGGTCTCTCTATAGCAATCAGCCCCAGCATTTT
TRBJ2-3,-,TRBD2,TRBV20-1,CSASHGGRGPDTQYF,TGCAGTGCTAGTCATGGTGGGAGGGGCCCAGATACGCAGTATTTT
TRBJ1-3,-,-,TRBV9,CASSVDIREGNTIYF,TGTGCCAGCAGCGTAGATATCCGGGAGGGAAACACCATATATTTT
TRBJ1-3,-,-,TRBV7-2,CASSPQGYSGNTIYF,TGTGCCAGCAGCCCGCAGGGTTACTCTGGAAACACCATATATTTT
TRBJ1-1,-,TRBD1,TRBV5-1,CASSLGDRLSTEAFF,TGCGCCAGCAGCTTGGGGGACAGGCTTAGCACTGAAGCTTTCTTT
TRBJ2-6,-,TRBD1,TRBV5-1,CASSRAGQGSGGANVLTF,TGCGCCAGCAGCCGGGCGGGACAGGGCTCAGGAGGGGCCAACGTCCTGACTTTC
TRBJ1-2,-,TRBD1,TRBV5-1,CASSLEGTGIEGYTF,TGCGCCAGCAGCTTGGAAGGGACAGGGATAGAAGGCTACACCTTC
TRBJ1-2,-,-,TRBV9,CASSAGGDYGYTF,TGTGCCAGCAGCGCAGGAGGGGATTATGGCTACACCTTC
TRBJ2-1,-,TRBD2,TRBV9,CASSYLAGVNNEQFF,TGTGCCAGCAGCTATCTAGCGGGAGTCAACAATGAGCAGTTCTTC
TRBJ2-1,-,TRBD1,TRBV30,CAFLRQGSYNEQFF,TGTGCCTTCTTAAGACAGGGTTCCTACAATGAGCAGTTCTTC
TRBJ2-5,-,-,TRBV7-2,CASSLVGSGSRGIQETQYF,TGTGCCAGCAGCTTAGTAGGTAGCGGGTCAAGGGGGATCCAAGAGACCCAGTACTTC
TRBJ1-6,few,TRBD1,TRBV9,CASNRDRVENSPLHF,TGTGCCAGCAACCGGGACAGGGTGGAAAATTCACCCCTCCACTTT
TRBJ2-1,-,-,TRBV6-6,CASSYQTRGGEQFF,TGTGCCAGCAGTTACCAGACTAGGGGTGGTGAGCAGTTCTTC
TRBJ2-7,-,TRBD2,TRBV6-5,CASSPAGTSGKEQYF,TGTGCCAGCAGCCCCGCCGGGACTAGCGGTAAAGAGCAGTACTTC
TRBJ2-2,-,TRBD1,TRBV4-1,CASSSRGRTNTGELFF,TGCGCCAGCAGCTCCAGGGGGCGGACGAACACCGGGGAGCTGTTTTTT